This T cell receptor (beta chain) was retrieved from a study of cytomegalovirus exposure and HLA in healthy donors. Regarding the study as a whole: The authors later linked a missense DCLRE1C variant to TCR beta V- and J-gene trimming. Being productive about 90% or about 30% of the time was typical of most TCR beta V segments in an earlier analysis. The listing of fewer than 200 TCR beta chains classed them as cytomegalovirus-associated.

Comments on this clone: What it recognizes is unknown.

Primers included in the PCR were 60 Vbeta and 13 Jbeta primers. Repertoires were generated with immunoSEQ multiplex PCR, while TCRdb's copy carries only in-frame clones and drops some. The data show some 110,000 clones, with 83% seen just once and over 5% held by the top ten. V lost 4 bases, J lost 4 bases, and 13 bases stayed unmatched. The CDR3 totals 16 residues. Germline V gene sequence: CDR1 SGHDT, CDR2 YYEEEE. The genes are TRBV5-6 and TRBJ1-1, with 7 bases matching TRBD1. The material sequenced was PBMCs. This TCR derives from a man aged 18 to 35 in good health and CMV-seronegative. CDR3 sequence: CASSEIRTGRFTEAFF. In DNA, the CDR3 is TGTGCCAGCAGCGAAATCAGGACAGGCCGGTTCACTGAAGCTTTCTTT.